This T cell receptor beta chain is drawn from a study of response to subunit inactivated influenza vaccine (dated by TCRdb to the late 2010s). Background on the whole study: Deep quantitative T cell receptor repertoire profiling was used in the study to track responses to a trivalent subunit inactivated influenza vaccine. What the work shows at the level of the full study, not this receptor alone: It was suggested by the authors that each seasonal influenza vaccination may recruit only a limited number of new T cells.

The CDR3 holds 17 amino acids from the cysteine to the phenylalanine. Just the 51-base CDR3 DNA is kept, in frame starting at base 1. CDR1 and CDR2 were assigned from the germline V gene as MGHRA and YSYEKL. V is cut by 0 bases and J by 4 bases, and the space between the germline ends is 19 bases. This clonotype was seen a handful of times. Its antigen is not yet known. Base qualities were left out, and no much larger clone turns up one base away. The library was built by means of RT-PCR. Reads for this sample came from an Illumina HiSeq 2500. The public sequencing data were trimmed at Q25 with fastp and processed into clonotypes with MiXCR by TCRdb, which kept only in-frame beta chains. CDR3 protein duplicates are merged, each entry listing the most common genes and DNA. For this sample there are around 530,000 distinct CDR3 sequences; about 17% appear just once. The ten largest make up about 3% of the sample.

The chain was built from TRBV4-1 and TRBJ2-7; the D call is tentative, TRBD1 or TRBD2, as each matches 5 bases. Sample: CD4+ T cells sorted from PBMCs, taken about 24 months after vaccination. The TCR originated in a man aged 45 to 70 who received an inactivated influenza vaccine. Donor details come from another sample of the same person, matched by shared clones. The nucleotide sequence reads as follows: TGCGCCAGCAGCCAAGAGATTAGTGGGGACGGCTATTACGAGCAGTACTTC. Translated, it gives CASSQEISGDGYYEQYF.